The rows below give T cell receptor beta chains drawn from one sample of a study of T-cell memory formation after mild COVID-19. TCRdb fed the 5' RACE reads into MiXCR, producing one record per CDR3 protein. The repertoire holds over 120,000 distinct CDR3 sequences, with approximately 25% as singletons. Sequenced material: PBMCs or a T cell subset sorted from them (not recorded which). Receptor source: an adult woman who had mild COVID-19 (a few samples of this study predate the infection). Cell type and time point are not known. Both conserved end residues are part of each CDR3. A D gene is named only where the DNA matches it firmly. Clone size is stated in some rows and not others, as once, few, many or a class when expanded.

abundance,j_gene,v_gene,d_gene,CDR3nt,CDR3aa
.,TRBJ2-1,TRBV27,.,TGTGCCAGCAGTCGGGACGGGGGACGTGAGCAGTTCTTC,CASSRDGGREQFF
.,TRBJ1-1,TRBV5-1,.,TGCGCCAGCAGCTTGGATTGGGTCAGCATGGGAGGGGGCACTGAAGCTTTCTTT,CASSLDWVSMGGGTEAFF
.,TRBJ2-5,TRBV6-5,.,TGTGCCAGCAGTCTGGACGGTGACCAAGAGACCCAGTACTTC,CASSLDGDQETQYF
few,TRBJ2-3,TRBV6-5,.,TGTGCCAGCAGTTACATGGTGACAGATACGCAGTATTTT,CASSYMVTDTQYF
few,TRBJ2-1,TRBV24-1,.,TGTGCCACCAGTGATTTGCTCCGGGACGAGCAGTTCTTC,CATSDLLRDEQFF
few,TRBJ2-3,TRBV6-5,.,TGTGCCAGCAGCTGGGGCCACGACTTCGCAAATACGCAGTATTTT,CASSWGHDFANTQYF
few,TRBJ1-1,TRBV7-2,TRBD1,TGTGCCAGCAGCGAGGACAGGGGGCCCGGGGTGGACACTGAAGCTTTCTTT,CASSEDRGPGVDTEAFF
.,TRBJ1-1,TRBV30,.,TGTGCCTGGATGTGGATCACTGAAGCTTTCTTT,CAWMWITEAFF
.,TRBJ1-1,TRBV4-3,.,TGCGCCAGCAGCCAAGTAGAGGCAGCTGAAGCTTTCTTT,CASSQVEAAEAFF
.,TRBJ1-5,TRBV5-1,TRBD1,TGCGCCAGCAGCTTCCGGGACAGGAGCAATCAGCCCCAGCATTTT,CASSFRDRSNQPQHF